This TCR beta chain was recorded in a study of T-cell reconstitution after alpha-beta-depleted transplantation in children (TCRdb year 2016). Background for the entire study: Using TCR repertoire profiling, the study followed T-cell immune reconstitution in a quantitative way in children after TCRalphabeta/CD19-depleted allogeneic hematopoietic cell transplantation. Broader findings and caveats from the paper: Hyperexpanded clone frequencies declined over subsequent months; after one year, T-cell counts and TCRbeta diversity were mostly attributed to newly produced T cells. The high TCRbeta diversity at day 60 in some patients was ascribed to recipient T cells and intrathymic progenitors that had survived conditioning. Apparently early alphabetaT-cell count recovery about two months after transplant reportedly relied on only several hundred rapidly expanded clones derived from non-depleted graft cells.

Sample treatment or condition, as interpreted from the label and publication: allogeneic hematopoietic cell transplantation with graft depleted of TCRalphabeta T cells and CD19 B cells. The transplant recipients were children given TCRalphabeta/CD19-depleted allogeneic hematopoietic cell grafts. This clonotype has a handful of counts. It lacks a known antigen. No base quality information exists; no much larger clone differs at one position. Receptor libraries were prepared by PCR. TCRdb lists the instrument as Illumina HiSeq 2500. Molecular barcoding was employed in the preparation of TCR libraries, with unique molecular identifiers being used to normalize TCRbeta repertoire quantification. TCRdb cleaned the public reads at Q25 with fastp, built clones with MiXCR and kept in-frame beta chains. Each CDR3 protein gets just one entry, which takes the most common genes and DNA from the rows behind it. Counted in this sample were hundreds of thousands of distinct CDR3 sequences; around 16% of them appeared once. The ten biggest clones cover roughly 40% of the sample.

Sequencing used PBMCs, mostly from graft donor cells, obtained 360 days after TCRalphabeta/CD19-depleted stem cell transplant. This sequence originates from a male patient aged 2-9 years who had a stem cell transplant for acute lymphoblastic leukemia, so the T cells may come from the graft donor.

The DNA sequence reads TGTGCCAGCAGCTTAAGGCGTGAGCGGCAGCCCCAGCATTTT. Translated, this gives CASSLRRERQPQHF. The rearranged segments are TRBV7-8 and TRBJ1-5, with the D gene not clear enough to name. The CDR3 starts with the cysteine, ends with the phenylalanine, and has 14 residues. The CDR3 DNA has 42 bases and is translated from base 1. V is clipped by 2 bases and J by 7 bases, and the sequence between their germline boundaries is 12 bases long. CDR1 and CDR2, per the germline V gene, are SGHVS and FQNEAQ.